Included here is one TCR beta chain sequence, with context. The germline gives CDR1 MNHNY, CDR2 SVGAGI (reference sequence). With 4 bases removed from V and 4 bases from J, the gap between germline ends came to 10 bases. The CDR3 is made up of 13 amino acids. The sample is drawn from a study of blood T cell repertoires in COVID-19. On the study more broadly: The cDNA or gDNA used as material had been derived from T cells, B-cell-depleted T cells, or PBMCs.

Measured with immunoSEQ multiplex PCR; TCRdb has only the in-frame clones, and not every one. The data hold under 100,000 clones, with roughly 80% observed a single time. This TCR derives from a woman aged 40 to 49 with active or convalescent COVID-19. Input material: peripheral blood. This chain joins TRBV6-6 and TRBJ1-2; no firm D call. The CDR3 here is CASSSYSLYGYTF. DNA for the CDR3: TGTGCCAGCAGTTCGTACTCACTCTATGGCTACACCTTC.